The rows below give T cell receptor beta chains drawn from one sample of a study of blood T cell repertoires in COVID-19. Sequencing was performed with immunoSEQ multiplex PCR; in TCRdb, only in-frame clones are kept and a portion is missing. In the table there are more than 100,000 clones, around 89% of which are singletons. What was sequenced was peripheral blood. The receptors were gathered from a man aged 50 or older with active or convalescent COVID-19. The CDR3 runs from the conserved cysteine through the conserved F or W. D genes are given only for firm matches. Expanded clones are given a class, and other clones once, few, many or no size at all.

D gene,clone size,V gene,J gene,CDR3 protein,CDR3 DNA
TRBD1,-,TRBV19,TRBJ1-2,CASSSTGSANYGYTF,TGTGCCAGTAGCTCGACAGGGTCAGCTAACTATGGCTACACCTTC
-,-,TRBV25-1,TRBJ2-1,CASSEMGGTYNEQFF,TGTGCCAGCAGTGAAATGGGGGGTACCTACAATGAGCAGTTCTTC
-,-,TRBV3-1/TRBV3-2,TRBJ2-7,CASSQDLSPDEQYF,TGTGCCAGCAGCCAAGACCTTTCTCCCGACGAGCAGTACTTC
TRBD1,-,TRBV27,TRBJ1-6,CASSPRQGYSPLHF,TGTGCCAGCAGTCCAAGACAGGGGTACTCACCCCTCCACTTT
-,-,TRBV20-1,TRBJ1-1,CSASREGVNTEAFF,TGCAGTGCTAGTCGGGAGGGAGTTAACACTGAAGCTTTCTTT
TRBD1,once,TRBV6-5,TRBJ1-3,CASRPTGFSGNTIYF,TGTGCCAGCAGGCCGACAGGGTTCAGTGGAAACACCATATATTTT
TRBD1,-,TRBV11-2,TRBJ2-5,CASSNPAQGWQTQYF,TGTGCCAGCAGCAACCCGGCACAGGGGTGGCAGACCCAGTACTTC
TRBD2,-,TRBV10-3,TRBJ2-1,CAIRTGTSGGRSYNEQFF,TGTGCCATCAGGACCGGGACTAGCGGTGGAAGGTCCTACAATGAGCAGTTCTTC
TRBD1,few,TRBV28,TRBJ2-1,CASSLGGTGGLNEQFF,TGTGCCAGCAGTTTAGGCGGGACAGGGGGCCTCAATGAGCAGTTCTTC
-,-,TRBV4-2,TRBJ1-3,CASSQQLSGNTIYF,TGTGCCAGCAGCCAACAACTTTCTGGAAACACCATATATTTT
-,few,TRBV5-1,TRBJ2-7,CASSLTAGAYYEQYF,TGCGCCAGCAGCTTGACGGCAGGGGCATACTACGAGCAGTACTTC
-,-,TRBV6-6,TRBJ2-3,CASSYSRGSTDTQYF,TGTGCCAGCAGTTACTCGCGGGGAAGCACAGATACGCAGTATTTT
-,-,TRBV19,TRBJ1-4,CASSMGRGSTNEKLFF,TGTGCCAGTAGTATGGGCAGGGGATCCACTAATGAAAAACTGTTTTTT
-,-,TRBV4-1,TRBJ1-1,CASSQEAGRGNTEAFF,TGCGCCAGCAGCCAAGAAGCAGGGAGGGGAAACACTGAAGCTTTCTTT
TRBD2,-,TRBV11-2,TRBJ2-2,CASSISGGAVTGELFF,TGTGCCAGCAGCATTAGCGGGGGGGCGGTCACCGGGGAGCTGTTTTTT
-,-,TRBV30,TRBJ2-3,CAWSRSQVRDTQYF,TGTGCCTGGAGTCGATCACAGGTGAGAGATACGCAGTATTTT
-,-,TRBV4-3,TRBJ1-4,CASSPGHRNEKLFF,TGCGCCAGCAGCCCAGGGCATCGAAATGAAAAACTGTTTTTT
TRBD1,-,TRBV28,TRBJ1-2,CASSFQGGARGYTF,TGTGCCAGCAGTTTTCAAGGGGGCGCTCGGGGCTACACCTTC
-,-,TRBV12-5,TRBJ2-3,CASTAVQSTDTQYF,TGTGCTAGTACCGCAGTCCAAAGCACAGATACGCAGTATTTT
-,-,TRBV27,TRBJ1-6,CASSLGPGQGTYNSPLHF,TGTGCCAGCAGTTTAGGGCCCGGGCAGGGAACCTATAATTCACCCCTCCACTTT
-,once,TRBV29-1,TRBJ1-5,CSVVEGHGIQPQHF,TGCAGCGTTGTAGAAGGACACGGTATCCAGCCCCAGCATTTT
TRBD1,-,TRBV6-5,TRBJ1-5,CASSYGRQGVNQPQHF,TGTGCCAGCAGTTACGGCAGACAGGGAGTGAATCAGCCCCAGCATTTT
TRBD1,-,TRBV6-5,TRBJ2-5,CASSPPGQGIQTQYF,TGTGCCAGCAGTCCTCCGGGACAGGGTATCCAGACCCAGTACTTC
-,-,TRBV5-3,TRBJ2-3,CARSLSGCADTQYF,TGTGCCAGAAGCTTGTCAGGGTGTGCAGATACGCAGTATTTT
-,-,TRBV5-1,TRBJ2-3,CASSFRERDTQYF,TGCGCCAGCAGCTTTAGGGAGAGAGATACGCAGTATTTT
-,once,TRBV7-9,TRBJ1-4,CASSLGTANEKLFF,TGTGCCAGCAGCTTAGGGACAGCTAATGAAAAACTGTTTTTT
TRBD2,-,TRBV4-1,TRBJ2-7,CASSQDTGLAGDQYEQYF,TGCGCCAGCAGCCAAGATACCGGACTAGCGGGGGACCAGTACGAGCAGTACTTC
-,few,TRBV5-1,TRBJ2-7,CASSLVAAVYEQYF,TGCGCCAGCAGCTTGGTTGCGGCGGTCTACGAGCAGTACTTC
-,-,TRBV12-3/TRBV12-4,TRBJ1-1,CASSFYGNTEAFF,TGTGCCAGCAGTTTCTACGGGAACACTGAAGCTTTCTTT
TRBD2,-,TRBV5-6,TRBJ2-7,CASSLGLAGDYEQYF,TGTGCCAGCAGCTTGGGACTAGCGGGAGACTACGAGCAGTACTTC
-,-,TRBV19,TRBJ2-5,CASSSAQETQYF,TGTGCCAGTTCTAGCGCTCAAGAGACCCAGTACTTC